Described below is a single T cell receptor (beta chain) sequence and its context. This clone's antigen is unknown. Base-call qualities are not available, and no considerably larger clone is one nucleotide away. The library was made by the immunoSEQ multiplex PCR assay. The source study handled its data this way. A statistical classification framework was developed to diagnose cytomegalovirus status using the catalog of TCR beta chain sequences. As stored in TCRdb, this immuneACCESS dataset retains in-frame rearrangements with V and J assigned. A fraction of the clones does not appear; measured against another copy, unresolved V genes explain less than half of the discrepancy, and the remainder lacks a known reason. That table supplies the V and J calls and clone size; D and trimming were determined from the DNA. The sample table holds over 150,000 clones, of which nearly 90% were seen once. Around a tenth of the sample lies in the top ten.

This entry is derived from a study of cytomegalovirus exposure and HLA in healthy donors (TCRdb year 2017). Regarding the complete study: According to a later analysis, the 120 or so validation repertoires were produced on the same platform as the approximately 610 repertoires of the first cohort. Along with the roughly 700-subject first cohort, a separate validation cohort of roughly 110 different subjects was used. To predict cytomegalovirus infection status, the study combined high-throughput TCR immunosequencing, statistical association of individual TCRs with disease status, and machine learning. The study aimed to test whether cataloging public T cell receptors could reveal signatures of past pathogen exposure. What the study reported, not specific to this receptor: It was suggested by the authors that the approach could potentially be generalized to other disease states and immunological phenotypes. A later analysis lacked HLA typing for the validation cohort, so it scored co-occurrence in that cohort across all 110 or so repertoires. The classifier was reported to diagnose cytomegalovirus status with high specificity and sensitivity in both the original and validation cohorts. Of the cluster scores, around 95% were above 0 in a later analysis, which found that TCRs clustered in the first cohort also tended to co-occur in the 130 or so validation repertoires. The study listed 164 TCR beta chains as associated with cytomegalovirus. While some public TCRs were present in many individuals, most TCR sequences turned up only very rarely across donors. In vitro tests confirmed that a few of the cytomegalovirus-associated TCR beta chains recognize cytomegalovirus antigens.

In the germline V gene, CDR1 corresponds to SGHTA and CDR2 to FQGNSA. From the cysteine up to the phenylalanine, the CDR3 has a length of 14 residues. The sequence is cut down to CDR3 DNA, 42 bases in frame from base 1. The trim is 0 bases for V and 8 bases for J, with a gap of 10 bases between the germline ends. The donors belonged to the validation cohort of under 150 subjects, which was separate from the approximately 700-subject first cohort. The chain couples TRBV7-2 to TRBJ1-4; TRBD1 might be the D gene, on 5 matching bases. The sequence derives from a woman between 18 and 29 years old in good health and CMV-seropositive. Sequencing was performed on PBMCs. The CDR3 region reads CASSLAGGREKLFF. The sequenced DNA: TGTGCCAGCAGCTTAGCGGGGGGTCGGGAAAAACTGTTTTTT.